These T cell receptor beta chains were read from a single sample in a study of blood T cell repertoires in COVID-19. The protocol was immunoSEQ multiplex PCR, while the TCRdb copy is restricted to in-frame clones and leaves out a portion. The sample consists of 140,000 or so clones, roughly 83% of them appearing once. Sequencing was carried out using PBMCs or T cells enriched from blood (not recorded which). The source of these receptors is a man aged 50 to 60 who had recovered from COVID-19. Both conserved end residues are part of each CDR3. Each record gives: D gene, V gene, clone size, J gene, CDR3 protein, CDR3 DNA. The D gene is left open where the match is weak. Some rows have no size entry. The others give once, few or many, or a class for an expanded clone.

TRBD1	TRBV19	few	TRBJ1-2	CASVRDSYGYTF	TGTGCCAGTGTACGGGACAGCTATGGCTACACCTTC
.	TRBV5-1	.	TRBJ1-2	CASSYIDTHGYTF	TGCGCCAGCAGCTACATTGACACGCATGGCTACACCTTC
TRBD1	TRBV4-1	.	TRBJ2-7	CASSPNGTGAIGYEQYF	TGCGCCAGCAGCCCGAACGGGACAGGGGCGATCGGGTACGAGCAGTACTTC
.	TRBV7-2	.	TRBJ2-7	CASSLAWGRTYEQYF	TGTGCCAGCAGCTTAGCGTGGGGCAGAACCTACGAGCAGTACTTC
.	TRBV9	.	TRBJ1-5	CASSLGGDSNQPQHF	TGTGCCAGCAGCTTAGGGGGGGATAGCAATCAGCCCCAGCATTTT
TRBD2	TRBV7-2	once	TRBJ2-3	CASRSGGTDTQYF	TGTGCCAGCCGTAGCGGGGGCACAGATACGCAGTATTTT
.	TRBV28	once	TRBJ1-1	CASSPALVEAFF	TGTGCCAGCAGCCCCGCTCTAGTTGAAGCTTTCTTT
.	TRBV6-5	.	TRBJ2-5	CASSRRQLKETQYF	TGTGCCAGCAGTAGGCGACAGTTAAAAGAGACCCAGTACTTC
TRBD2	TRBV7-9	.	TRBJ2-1	CASSSRPLLAGSYNEQFF	TGTGCCAGCAGCTCCCGCCCTTTACTAGCGGGGTCCTACAATGAGCAGTTCTTC
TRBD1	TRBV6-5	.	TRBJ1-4	CASSRTGTGEEKLFF	TGTGCCAGCAGTCGAACCGGGACAGGGGAGGAAAAACTGTTTTTT
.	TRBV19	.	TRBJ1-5	CASSQANSNQPQHF	TGTGCCAGTAGCCAGGCTAATAGCAATCAGCCCCAGCATTTT
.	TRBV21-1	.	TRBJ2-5	CASSKVDRGHQETQYF	TGTGCCAGCAGCAAAGTGGACAGGGGCCACCAAGAGACCCAGTACTTC
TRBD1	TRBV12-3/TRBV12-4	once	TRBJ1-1	CASSLGQGTEAFF	TGTGCCAGCAGTTTAGGACAGGGCACTGAAGCTTTCTTT
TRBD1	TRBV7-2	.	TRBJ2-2	CASVDRGRGTGELFF	TGTGCCAGCGTCGACAGGGGGCGAGGCACCGGGGAGCTGTTTTTT
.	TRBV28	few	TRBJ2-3	CASSLPLKGTTSTDTQYF	TGTGCCAGCAGTTTACCGTTAAAAGGGACAACTAGCACAGATACGCAGTATTTT
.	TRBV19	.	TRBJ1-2	CASRKGRFYTF	TGTGCCAGTAGGAAGGGGCGGTTCTACACCTTC
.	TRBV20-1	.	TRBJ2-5	CSAAGSETQYF	TGCAGTGCGGCAGGGTCGGAGACCCAGTACTTC
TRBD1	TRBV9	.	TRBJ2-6	CASSVRGQGNSGANVLTF	TGTGCCAGCAGCGTTAGAGGACAGGGGAACTCTGGGGCCAACGTCCTGACTTTC
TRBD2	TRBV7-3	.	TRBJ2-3	CASSLAGGDTQYF	TGTGCCAGCAGCTTAGCCGGGGGGGATACGCAGTATTTT
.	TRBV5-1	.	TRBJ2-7	CASQDRPSNEQYF	TGCGCCAGCCAAGACAGGCCCTCGAACGAGCAGTACTTC
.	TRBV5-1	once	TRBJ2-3	CASSLFSGGRRDTQYF	TGCGCCAGCAGCTTGTTTTCCGGGGGACGCCGGGATACGCAGTATTTT
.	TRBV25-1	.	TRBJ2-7	CASSARRFPYEQYF	TGTGCCAGCAGTGCGAGGCGGTTCCCCTACGAGCAGTACTTC
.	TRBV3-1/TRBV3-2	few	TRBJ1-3	CASSRKGTGGNTIYF	TGTGCCAGCAGCCGAAAGGGCACAGGTGGAAACACCATATATTTT
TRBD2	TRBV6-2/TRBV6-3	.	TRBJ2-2	CASSYWSSGAGGGELFF	TGTGCCAGCAGTTACTGGTCTAGCGGGGCTGGCGGCGGGGAGCTGTTTTTT
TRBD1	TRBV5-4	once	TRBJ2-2	CASSLGDRALTGELFF	TGTGCCAGCAGCTTGGGGGACAGGGCGCTCACCGGGGAGCTGTTTTTT
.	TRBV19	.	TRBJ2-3	CASSIGPTDTQYF	TGTGCCAGTAGTATTGGGCCCACAGATACGCAGTATTTT
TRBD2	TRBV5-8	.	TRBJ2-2	CASGLTGTTTGELFF	TGTGCCAGCGGCCTAACCGGGACTACCACCGGGGAGCTGTTTTTT
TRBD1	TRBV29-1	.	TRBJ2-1	CSVEYLDRGYNEQFF	TGCAGCGTTGAATATCTGGACAGGGGGTACAATGAGCAGTTCTTC